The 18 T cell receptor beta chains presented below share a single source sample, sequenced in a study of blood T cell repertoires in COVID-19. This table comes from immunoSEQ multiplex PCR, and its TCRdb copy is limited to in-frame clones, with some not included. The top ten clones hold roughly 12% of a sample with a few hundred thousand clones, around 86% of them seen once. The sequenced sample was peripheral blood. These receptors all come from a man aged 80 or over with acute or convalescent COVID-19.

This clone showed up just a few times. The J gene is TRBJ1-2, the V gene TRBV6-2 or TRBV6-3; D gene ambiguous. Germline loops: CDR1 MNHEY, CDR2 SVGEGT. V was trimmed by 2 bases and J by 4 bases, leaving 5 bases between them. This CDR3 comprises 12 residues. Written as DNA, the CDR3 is TGTGCCAGCAGTTACGACTCCTATGGCTACACCTTC. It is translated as CASSYDSYGYTF.

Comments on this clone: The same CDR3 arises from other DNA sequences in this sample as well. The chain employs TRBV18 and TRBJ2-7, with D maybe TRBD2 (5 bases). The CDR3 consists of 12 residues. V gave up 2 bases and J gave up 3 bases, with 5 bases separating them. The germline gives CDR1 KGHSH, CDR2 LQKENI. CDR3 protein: CASSPGLYEQYF. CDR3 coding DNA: TGTGCCAGCTCACCAGGACTCTACGAGCAGTACTTC.

CDR3 bases: TGTGCCAGCAGCTTGGATGCGGGGTCTGGGGCCAACGTCCTGACTTTC. This sequence encodes CASSLDAGSGANVLTF. The rearrangement joins TRBV5-4 to TRBJ2-6; D might be TRBD2 (6 bases). V lost 0 bases, J lost 1 base, and 8 bases lay in between. The CDR3 length is 16 residues. Germline V gives CDR1 SGHNT, CDR2 YYREEE (reference sequence). Combining the CDR3 with reference TRBV5-4 and TRBJ2-6 gives the whole variable domain ETGVTQSPTHLIKTRGQQVTLRCSSQSGHNTVSWYQQALGQGPQFIFQYYREEENGRGNFPPRFSGLQFPNYSSELNVNALELDDSALYLCASSLDAGSGANVLTFGAGSRLTVL.

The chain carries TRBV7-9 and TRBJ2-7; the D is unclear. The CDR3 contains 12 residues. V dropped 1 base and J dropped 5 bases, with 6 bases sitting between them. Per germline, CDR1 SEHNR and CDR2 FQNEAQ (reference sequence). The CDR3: CASSLGANEQYF. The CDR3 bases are TGTGCCAGCAGCTTAGGAGCGAACGAGCAGTACTTC.

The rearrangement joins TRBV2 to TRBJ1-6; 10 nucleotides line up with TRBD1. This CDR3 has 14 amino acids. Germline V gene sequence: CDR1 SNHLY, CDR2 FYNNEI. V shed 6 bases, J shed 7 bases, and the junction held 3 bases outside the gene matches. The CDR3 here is CASSRGQGNSPLHF. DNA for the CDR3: TGTGCCAGCAGCCGGGGACAGGGGAATTCACCCCTCCACTTT.

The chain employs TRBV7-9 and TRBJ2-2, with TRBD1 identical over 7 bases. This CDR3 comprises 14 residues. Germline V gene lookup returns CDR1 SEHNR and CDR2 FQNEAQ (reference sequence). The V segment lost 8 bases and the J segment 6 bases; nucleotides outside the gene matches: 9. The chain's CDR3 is CASLEGAGAGELFF. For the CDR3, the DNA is TGTGCCAGCCTCGAGGGGGCCGGGGCCGGGGAGCTGTTTTTT.

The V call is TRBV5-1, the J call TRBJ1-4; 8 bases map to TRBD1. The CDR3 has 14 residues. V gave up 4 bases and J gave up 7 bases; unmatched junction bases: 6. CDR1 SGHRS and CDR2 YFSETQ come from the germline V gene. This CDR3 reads CASSRTGLGEKLFF. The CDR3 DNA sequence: TGCGCCAGCAGCCGGACAGGGTTAGGTGAAAAACTGTTTTTT.

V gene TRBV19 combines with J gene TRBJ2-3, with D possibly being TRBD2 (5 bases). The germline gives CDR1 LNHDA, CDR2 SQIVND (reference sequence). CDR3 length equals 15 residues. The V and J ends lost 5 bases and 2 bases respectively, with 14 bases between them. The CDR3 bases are TGTGCCAGTAGTCCTAATAGCGCCCTCACAGATACGCAGTATTTT. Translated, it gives CASSPNSALTDTQYF.

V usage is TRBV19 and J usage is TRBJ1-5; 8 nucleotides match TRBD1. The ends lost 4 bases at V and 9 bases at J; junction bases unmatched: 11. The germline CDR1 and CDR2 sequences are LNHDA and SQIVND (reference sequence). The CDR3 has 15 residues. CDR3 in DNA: TGTGCCAGTAGTAATCCGGGACAGGCGAGGGGGCCCCAGCATTTT. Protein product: CASSNPGQARGPQHF.

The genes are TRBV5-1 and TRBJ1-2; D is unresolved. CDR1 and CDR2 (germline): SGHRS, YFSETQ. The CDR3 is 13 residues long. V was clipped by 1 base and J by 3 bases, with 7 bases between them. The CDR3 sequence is CASSLKGDYGYTF. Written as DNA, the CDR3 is TGCGCCAGCAGCTTGAAGGGAGACTATGGCTACACCTTC.

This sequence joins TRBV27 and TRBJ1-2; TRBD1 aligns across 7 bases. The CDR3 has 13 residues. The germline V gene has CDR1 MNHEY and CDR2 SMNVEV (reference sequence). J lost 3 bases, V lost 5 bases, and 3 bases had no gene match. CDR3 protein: CASSRQGDYGYTF. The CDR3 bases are TGTGCCAGCAGTCGACAGGGCGACTATGGCTACACCTTC.

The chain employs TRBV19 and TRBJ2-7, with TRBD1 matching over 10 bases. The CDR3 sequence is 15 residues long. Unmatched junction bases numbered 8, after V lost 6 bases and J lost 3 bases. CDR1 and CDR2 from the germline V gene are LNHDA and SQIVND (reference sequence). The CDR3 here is CASRTGTGAIYEQYF. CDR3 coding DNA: TGTGCCAGTAGAACCGGGACAGGGGCGATCTACGAGCAGTACTTC.

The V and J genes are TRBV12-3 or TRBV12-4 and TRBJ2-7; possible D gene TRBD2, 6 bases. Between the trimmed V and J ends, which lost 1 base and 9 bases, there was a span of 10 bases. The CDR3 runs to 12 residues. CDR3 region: CASSLVREVQYF. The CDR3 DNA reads TGTGCCAGCAGTTTAGTGCGGGAAGTGCAGTACTTC.

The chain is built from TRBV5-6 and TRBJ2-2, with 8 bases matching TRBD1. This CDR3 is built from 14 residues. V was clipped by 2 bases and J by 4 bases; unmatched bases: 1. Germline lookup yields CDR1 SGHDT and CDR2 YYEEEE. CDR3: CASSLTGGTGELFF. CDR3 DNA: TGTGCCAGCAGCTTAACAGGGGGCACCGGGGAGCTGTTTTTT.

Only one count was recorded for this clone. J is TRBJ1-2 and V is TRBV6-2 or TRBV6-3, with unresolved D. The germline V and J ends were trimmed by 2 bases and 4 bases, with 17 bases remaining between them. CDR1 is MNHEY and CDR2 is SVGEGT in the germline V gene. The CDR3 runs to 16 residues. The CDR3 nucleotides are TGTGCCAGCAGTTACCATCGGCCCGCGGGTGGCTATGGCTACACCTTC. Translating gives CASSYHRPAGGYGYTF.

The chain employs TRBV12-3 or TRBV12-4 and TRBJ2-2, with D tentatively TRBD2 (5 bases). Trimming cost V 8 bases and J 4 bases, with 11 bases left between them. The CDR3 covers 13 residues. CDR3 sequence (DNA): TGTGCCAGCGGGAGAACGGGCACCGGGGAGCTGTTTTTT. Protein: CASGRTGTGELFF.

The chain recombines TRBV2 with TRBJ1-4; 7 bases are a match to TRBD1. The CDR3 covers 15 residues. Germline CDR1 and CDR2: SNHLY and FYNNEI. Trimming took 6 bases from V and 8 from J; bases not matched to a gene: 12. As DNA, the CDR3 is TGTGCCAGCAGCGACGACAGGGCAGTTGGGGAAAAACTGTTTTTT. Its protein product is CASSDDRAVGEKLFF.

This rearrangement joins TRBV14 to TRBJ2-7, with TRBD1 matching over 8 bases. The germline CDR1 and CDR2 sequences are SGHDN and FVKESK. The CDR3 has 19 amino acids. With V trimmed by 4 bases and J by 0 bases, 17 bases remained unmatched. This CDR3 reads CASSRRSPGQASSSYEQYF. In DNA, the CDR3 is TGTGCCAGCAGCCGTCGCTCTCCGGGACAGGCGTCGAGCTCCTACGAGCAGTACTTC.